This TCR beta chain was recorded in a study of blood T cell repertoires in COVID-19. TCRdb's table, derived via immunoSEQ multiplex PCR, lists solely in-frame clones and lacks some. The profile shows about 100,000 clones, roughly 86% of them singletons. Germline CDR1 reads SEHNR; CDR2 reads FQNEAQ (reference sequence). Unmatched junction bases numbered 9, after V lost 3 bases and J lost 6 bases. The CDR3 has 15 residues. The J gene is TRBJ2-7, the V gene TRBV7-9, with 9 bases fitting TRBD1. This clonotype was obtained from a woman in her sixties or seventies with acute or convalescent COVID-19. The sequencing input was peripheral blood. The CDR3 DNA reads as TGTGCCAGCAGCTTGGGGGGGACAGGGATGGGCGAGCAGTACTTC. Translating it yields CASSLGGTGMGEQYF.